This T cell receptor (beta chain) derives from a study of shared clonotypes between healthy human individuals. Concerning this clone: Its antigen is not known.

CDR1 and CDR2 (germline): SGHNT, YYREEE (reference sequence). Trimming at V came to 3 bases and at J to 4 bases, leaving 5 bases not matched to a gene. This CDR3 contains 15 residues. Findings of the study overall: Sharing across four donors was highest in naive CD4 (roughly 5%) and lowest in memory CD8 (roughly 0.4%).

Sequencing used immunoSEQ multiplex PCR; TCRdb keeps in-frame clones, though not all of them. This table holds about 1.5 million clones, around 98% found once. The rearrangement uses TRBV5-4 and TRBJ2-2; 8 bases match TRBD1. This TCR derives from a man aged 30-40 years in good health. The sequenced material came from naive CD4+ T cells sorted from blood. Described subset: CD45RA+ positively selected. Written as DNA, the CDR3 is TGTGCCAGCAGCTCCGGACAGGGACTCACCGGGGAGCTGTTTTTT. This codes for CASSSGQGLTGELFF.